This T cell receptor (beta chain) was retrieved from a study of T cells after yellow fever vaccination. Overall study results and limits: Few clonotypes appeared in both CD4 and CD8 compartments.

Trimming left V 5 bases short and J 7 bases short, with 15 bases between. Germline V lookup: CDR1 SGHTA, CDR2 FQGTGA. CDR3 length: 14 amino acids. This clonotype appeared a few times. What it recognizes is unknown. As TCR cDNA was made by 5'RACE template switching, a universal primer site and UMIs were added. TCRdb itself ran the 5' RACE reads through MiXCR, one entry per CDR3 protein. This sample carries around 530,000 distinct CDR3 sequences, about a sixth of them seen once, and the ten largest clones take around 15%. The gene calls are TRBV7-3 and TRBJ2-1; a weak D match, TRBD2 (5 bases). The receptor comes from a man between 18 and 29 years old who received the YFV17D yellow fever vaccine. The sample was PBMCs, taken about 5 days after the first yellow fever vaccination. The CDR3 sequence: CASSLGLGRNEQFF. The CDR3 DNA is TGTGCCAGCAGCCTAGGACTCGGGCGGAATGAGCAGTTCTTC. Variable domain in full (rest from reference TRBV7-3 and TRBJ2-1): GAGVSQTPSNKVTEKGKYVELRCDPISGHTALYWYRQSLGQGPEFLIYFQGTGAADDSGLPNDRFFAVRPEGSVSTLKIQRTERGDSAVYLCASSLGLGRNEQFFGPGTRLTVL.